The next 25 T cell receptor beta chains were all read from a single sample in a study of identical twins. Using its own MiXCR run on the 5' RACE reads, TCRdb lists one record per CDR3 protein. This table has 1,800,000 or so distinct CDR3 sequences, 25% to 35% appearing once. Material for sequencing was cord blood. The receptor source for this set is a newborn girl in good health.

This chain links TRBV4-2 with TRBJ1-1; D gene unclear. The length of the CDR3 is 12 residues. The germline V gene has CDR1 LGHNA and CDR2 YNFKEQ. Trimming removed 3 bases from V and 6 bases from J, with 8 bases in between. The CDR3 region is CASSHGSPEAFF. CDR3 DNA: TGTGCCAGCAGCCACGGGAGTCCTGAAGCTTTCTTT.

The DNA for the CDR3 is TGTGCCAGCAGCCTTCCGCGACAGGAGTATGGCTACACCTTC. Protein sequence: CASSLPRQEYGYTF. The chain recombines TRBV3-1 with TRBJ1-2, with D perhaps TRBD1 (6 bases). Trimming shortened V by 4 bases and J by 5 bases, and 14 bases separated the two germline ends. The CDR3 has 14 residues. Germline CDR1 is LGHDT and CDR2 is YNNKEL (reference sequence).

Worth noting for this clonotype: An end of the junction does not agree with germline; a read error may underlie this. This chain links TRBV4-1 with TRBJ1-1, with a weak D call TRBD1 (5 bases). The CDR3 length is 14 residues. Germline CDR1 and CDR2: MGHRA and YSYEKL. CDR3 DNA sequence: TGCGCCAGCAGCCGACCAGGGATGAACACTGAAACTTTCTTT. It is translated as CASSRPGMNTETFF.

The rearrangement uses TRBV11-2 and TRBJ1-5; 7 bases fit TRBD1. V shed 5 bases and J 3 bases; nucleotides not matched to a gene: 7. The germline V gene encodes CDR1 SGHAT and CDR2 FQNNGV. The CDR3 spans 15 residues. The CDR3 here is CASSALQGPNQPQHF. The CDR3 nucleotides read TGTGCCAGCAGCGCCCTACAGGGGCCCAATCAGCCCCAGCATTTT.

The rearrangement uses TRBV5-4 and TRBJ2-3, with D perhaps TRBD2 (6 bases). The germline V and J ends were trimmed by 7 bases and 0 bases, with 15 bases remaining between them. CDR1 and CDR2 from the germline V gene are SGHNT and YYREEE (reference sequence). This CDR3 region has 15 residues. The CDR3 is CASAGLSPSTDTQYF. The CDR3, as DNA: TGTGCCAGCGCGGGACTTTCTCCTAGCACAGATACGCAGTATTTT.

This clonotype was observed once. Just one base apart from a much larger clone, this may be a read error. V gene TRBV2 combines with J gene TRBJ2-5, with 10 bases lining up with TRBD2. The V gene's germline CDR1 is SNHLY and CDR2 FYNNEI. V gave up 8 bases and J gave up 10 bases; unmatched junction bases: 7. The CDR3 is made up of 12 amino acids. CDR3 nucleotide sequence: TGTGCCAGCTTAGGACTAGCGGAAAACCAGTACTTC. It specifies CASLGLAENQYF. The full variable domain, its missing parts supplied by reference TRBV2 and TRBJ2-5, is EPEVTQTPSHQVTQMGQEVILRCVPISNHLYFYWYRQILGQKVEFLVSFYNNEISEKSEIFDDQFSVERPDGSNFTLKIRSTKLEDSAMYFCASLGLAENQYFGPGTRLLVL.

In this sample, this clonotype turned up a few times. The chain has TRBV2 and TRBJ2-1, with TRBD2 matching 10 bases. The CDR3 has 15 residues. Germline CDR1 SNHLY, CDR2 FYNNEI. V shed 6 bases and J 1 base; nucleotides not matched to a gene: 3. The CDR3 region is CASRELAGSYNEQFF. In DNA form, the CDR3 reads TGTGCCAGCAGGGAACTAGCGGGATCCTACAATGAGCAGTTCTTC.

This clonotype was counted ten times or more. The V gene is TRBV29-1, the J gene TRBJ2-1; D remains ambiguous. CDR3 length equals 16 residues. V lost 0 bases and J lost 4, with 16 bases in between. Germline assignment: CDR1 SQVTM and CDR2 ANQGSEA. CDR3 in amino acids: CSVEEFKALGYNEQFF. CDR3 nucleotide sequence: TGCAGCGTTGAAGAGTTTAAAGCGCTTGGGTACAATGAGCAGTTCTTC.

In its sample, this clonotype was seen a few times. The chain couples TRBV4-1 to TRBJ2-1, with D uncertain. The germline V and J ends were trimmed by 0 bases and 7 bases, with 16 bases remaining between them. In germline, CDR1 is MGHRA, CDR2 YSYEKL. This CDR3 region has 16 residues. In nucleotides, the CDR3 is TGCGCCAGCAGCCAAGAAATAAGGGAACCGGTGAATGAGCAGTTCTTC. This translates into CASSQEIREPVNEQFF.

The chain employs TRBV10-3 and TRBJ2-3, with TRBD2 identical over 8 bases. Per the germline V gene, CDR1 is ENHRY and CDR2 is SYGVKD. This CDR3 comprises 17 residues. The V and J ends lost 10 bases and 1 base, in that order; junction bases with no gene match: 16. CDR3 amino acids: CATQFPPGGAGTDTQYF. The CDR3 DNA follows: TGTGCCACCCAATTCCCCCCGGGGGGGGCTGGCACAGATACGCAGTATTTT.

This clonotype was detected many times. V and J are TRBV12-3 or TRBV12-4 and TRBJ2-7; no reliable D call. The ends were cut back, 7 bases at V and 1 base at J, with 11 bases in the middle. This CDR3 is built from 13 residues. CDR3 amino acids: CASTSGLSYEQYF. The DNA for the CDR3 is TGTGCCAGCACCTCGGGTCTGTCCTACGAGCAGTACTTC.

This clonotype has a single count. This chain joins TRBV27 and TRBJ2-4, with 8 bases fitting TRBD1. The J call may be in error: the DNA end matches TRBJ2-7 better. This CDR3 is built from 14 residues. In germline, CDR1 is MNHEY, CDR2 SMNVEV (reference sequence). The CDR3 DNA sequence: TGTGCCAGCAGTTCCAGGGGGCGCGGGTACGAGCAGTACTTC. It encodes CASSSRGRGYEQYF.

This clonotype was picked up a small number of times. The V and J genes are TRBV4-2 and TRBJ2-5; D is unresolved. This CDR3 region has 14 residues. V was pared by 0 bases and J by 4 bases, with 9 bases between. CDR1 is LGHNA and CDR2 is YNFKEQ in the germline V gene. The CDR3 DNA reads as TGTGCCAGCAGCCAAGAACCCGGACCAGAGACCCAGTACTTC. Protein sequence: CASSQEPGPETQYF.

Only a few counts were recorded for this clonotype. J is TRBJ1-1 and V is TRBV11-1; TRBD1 matches 9 bases. This CDR3 region has 13 residues. V trimming: 5 bases; J trimming: 4 bases; junction bases outside the gene matches: 2. Germline lookup yields CDR1 SGHAT and CDR2 FQDESV (reference sequence). The CDR3 is CASSRDRATEAFF. The CDR3 coding sequence is TGTGCCAGCAGCCGGGACAGGGCCACTGAAGCTTTCTTT.

This chain links TRBV29-1 with TRBJ2-1, with D perhaps TRBD2 (7 bases). CDR1 is SQVTM and CDR2 is ANQGSEA in the germline V gene. This CDR3 has 16 residues. The V end was cut by 3 bases, the J end by 0 bases, with 15 bases between. This CDR3 reads CSVDPAGTCSYNEQFF. The CDR3 coding sequence is TGCAGCGTTGATCCAGCGGGGACATGCTCCTACAATGAGCAGTTCTTC.

V and J are TRBV20-1 and TRBJ2-7, with D possibly TRBD1 on 5 matching bases. V was trimmed by 2 bases and J by 2 bases, leaving 19 bases between them. CDR3 length: 16 amino acids. CDR1 and CDR2 from the germline V gene are DFQATT and SNEGSKA (reference sequence). The CDR3 nucleotides read TGCAGTGCTAGAACCCCTTTTAGGGGCCCAACCTACGAGCAGTACTTC. This encodes CSARTPFRGPTYEQYF.

This clonotype was detected only a few times. CDR3 bases: TGTGCCAGCAGCTCCTTACACCGCGGTACGCAGTATTTT. As protein: CASSSLHRGTQYF. V is TRBV7-9 and J is TRBJ2-3, with unresolved D. This CDR3 has 13 amino acids. Germline CDR1 and CDR2: SEHNR and FQNEAQ (reference sequence). The V gene lost 4 bases and the J gene lost 8 bases, with 13 bases spanning the gap.

This clonotype occurred many times. This chain uses TRBV29-1 with TRBJ1-5; TRBD1 might be the D (6 bases). The germline V and J ends were trimmed by 4 bases and 1 base, with 8 bases remaining between them. The CDR3 covers 13 residues. Germline CDR1 is SQVTM and CDR2 is ANQGSEA. The chain's CDR3 is CSVADRSNQPQHF. The CDR3 DNA sequence: TGCAGCGTTGCTGACAGGAGCAATCAGCCCCAGCATTTT.

V is TRBV6-1 and J is TRBJ2-1; a possible D gene is TRBD1 (5 bases). The CDR3 sequence is 15 residues long. V was pared by 6 bases and J by 10 bases, with 22 bases between. The germline V gene encodes CDR1 MNHNS and CDR2 SASEGT. This CDR3 is CASSPNKGPSYEQFF. The CDR3 bases are TGTGCCAGCAGCCCTAATAAGGGGCCCTCCTACGAGCAGTTCTTC.

The chain is built from TRBV12-3 or TRBV12-4 and TRBJ2-5; 7 bases match TRBD1. V trimming: 5 bases; J trimming: 6 bases; junction bases outside the gene matches: 9. This CDR3 is 14 amino acids long. Written as DNA, the CDR3 is TGTGCCAGCAGTCTCGCTAACAGGGGACAGACCCAGTACTTC. Translating gives CASSLANRGQTQYF.

This clonotype was observed once. The chain is built from TRBV5-1 and TRBJ1-2; D unclear. V dropped 3 bases and J dropped 4 bases, with 13 bases sitting between them. Per the germline V gene, CDR1 is SGHRS and CDR2 is YFSETQ. CDR3 length: 14 amino acids. The CDR3 nucleotides are TGCGCCAGCAGCTCTCGGCATCCAGTCTATGGCTACACCTTC. Encoded protein: CASSSRHPVYGYTF.

The chain uses TRBV7-2 and TRBJ2-5; D is unclear. Germline-derived CDR1 and CDR2 are SGHTA and FQGNSA. V gave up 5 bases and J gave up 1 base, with 14 bases separating them. CDR3 length equals 15 residues. The DNA of the CDR3 is TGTGCCAGCAGCCCCCAGGTGGCAGTCCAAGAGACCCAGTACTTC. As protein: CASSPQVAVQETQYF.

The sample holds a few counts of this clonotype. The rearrangement uses TRBV5-1 and TRBJ2-3; D call uncertain. Germline V gives CDR1 SGHRS, CDR2 YFSETQ. The CDR3 has 14 amino acids. Trimming removed 5 bases from V and 4 bases from J, with 14 bases in between. The chain's CDR3 is CASREGYGSDTQYF. The CDR3 nucleotides read TGCGCCAGCAGGGAAGGTTACGGATCAGATACGCAGTATTTT. Filled out from reference TRBV5-1 and TRBJ2-3, the complete variable domain reads KAGVTQTPRYLIKTRGQQVTLSCSPISGHRSVSWYQQTPGQGLQFLFEYFSETQRNKGNFPGRFSGRQFSNSRSEMNVSTLELGDSALYLCASREGYGSDTQYFGPGTRLTVL.

The chain uses TRBV7-8 and TRBJ2-2, with D tentatively TRBD1 (6 bases). Per the germline V gene, CDR1 is SGHVS and CDR2 is FQNEAQ. The length of the CDR3 is 16 residues. V was clipped by 1 base and J by 5 bases, with 14 bases between them. DNA for the CDR3: TGTGCCAGCAGCTTAGTTCCGAAGCAGGGGACCGGGGAGCTGTTTTTT. Amino acid sequence: CASSLVPKQGTGELFF.

This clonotype was seen only a few times. V usage is TRBV20-1 and J usage is TRBJ1-1; TRBD1 might be the D (6 bases). Germline CDR1 DFQATT, CDR2 SNEGSKA (reference sequence). Trimming pared 6 bases from V and 1 base from J, leaving 21 bases between. The CDR3 length is 16 residues. CDR3 loop: CSAKRATGQTNTEAFF. CDR3 sequence (DNA): TGCAGTGCCAAACGTGCCACGGGACAAACGAACACTGAAGCTTTCTTT.